The 28 T cell receptor beta chains given below trace back to one sample, sequenced in a study of Tregs in tolerant kidney transplant recipients (dated by TCRdb to about 2019). This specimen's time point label, per the study, means: blood sample drawn before combined kidney and bone marrow transplant. The library relied on the immunoSEQ multiplex PCR assay. The clones in this table, taken by TCRdb from immuneACCESS, are in-frame only. Not every clone is retained; where verified, under half of the shortfall comes from an unresolved V gene, and the cause of the rest is unknown. The table for this sample lists fewer than 80,000 clones; roughly 98% of them were counted only once. 0.34% of the sample is taken by the ten largest. The sample here was Tregs from blood, taken before the transplant. These receptors all come from a human donor who received a combined kidney and bone marrow transplant.

CDR3 residues: CASSPGLAFLVPYEQYF. In nucleotides, the CDR3 is TGTGCCAGCAGCCCCGGACTAGCCTTTCTCGTCCCCTACGAGCAGTACTTC. J is TRBJ2-7 and V is TRBV7-2, with 8 bases matching TRBD2. V lost 5 bases to trimming and J lost 2 bases; unmatched junction nucleotides: 14. The CDR3 has 17 residues. Looked up from germline, CDR1 is SGHTA and CDR2 is FQGNSA.

This chain connects TRBV11-2 to TRBJ2-7, with TRBD2 matching 8 bases. V was pared by 7 bases and J by 4 bases, with 12 bases of the junction left unmatched. This CDR3 comprises 15 residues. The V gene's germline CDR1 is SGHAT and CDR2 FQNNGV. The CDR3: CASTLAGGRVYEQYF. In DNA, the CDR3 is TGTGCCAGCACCCTTGCGGGGGGCAGAGTATACGAGCAGTACTTC.

This clone was seen only once. This chain connects TRBV5-6 to TRBJ2-3; 10 nucleotides agree with TRBD2. Germline V gene sequence: CDR1 SGHDT, CDR2 YYEEEE. J gave up 0 bases and V 4 bases, and 8 bases lay outside the gene matches. CDR3 length: 17 residues. In nucleotides, the CDR3 is TGTGCCAGCAGCGACGGACTAGCGGTTCCTAGCACAGATACGCAGTATTTT. Translation: CASSDGLAVPSTDTQYF.

The chain couples TRBV7-2 to TRBJ1-2; D may be TRBD1 (5 bases). The V gene's germline CDR1 is SGHTA and CDR2 FQGNSA. The CDR3 sequence is 17 residues long. The V end lost 1 base, the J end lost 4 bases, and 19 bases lay between the germline ends. The CDR3 DNA sequence: TGTGCCAGCAGCTTAGTTCCAGGGTCGTGGGTCGGCTATGGCTACACCTTC. Translated: CASSLVPGSWVGYGYTF.

Note on this clone: The same CDR3 is also encoded by other DNA sequences in this sample. The chain recombines TRBV20-1 with TRBJ1-3; no firm D call. V was shortened by 3 bases and J by 7 bases, with 7 bases between the two germline ends. The CDR3 contains 11 residues. Germline CDR1 and CDR2: DFQATT and SNEGSKA (reference sequence). In DNA form, the CDR3 reads TGCAGTGCTAGGGAGAGGAACACCATATATTTT. Residues: CSARERNTIYF.

DNA of the CDR3: TGCGCCAGCAGTGAAACTAGGTACAATGAGCAGTTCTTC. Protein product: CASSETRYNEQFF. This rearrangement joins TRBV10-2 to TRBJ2-1; D is possibly TRBD2 (5 bases). Germline V gene sequence: CDR1 WSHSY, CDR2 SAAADI. V shed 3 bases and J shed 4 bases, with 7 bases lying between them. The CDR3 length is 13 residues.

The chain has TRBV5-4 and TRBJ2-5, with 13 bases matching TRBD2. After removal of 3 bases from V and 6 bases from J, the junction contained 5 bases not matched to a gene. The CDR3 extends over 15 amino acids. Germline loops: CDR1 SGHNT, CDR2 YYREEE (reference sequence). The CDR3 DNA reads TGTGCCAGCAGCTCCGGACTAGCGGGAGCAAAGACCCAGTACTTC. As protein: CASSSGLAGAKTQYF.

The gene calls are TRBV19 and TRBJ2-1; 8 bases fit TRBD2. Germline CDR1 and CDR2: LNHDA and SQIVND (reference sequence). The CDR3 has 15 residues. Trimming at V came to 3 bases and at J to 9 bases, leaving 10 bases not matched to a gene. DNA for the CDR3: TGTGCCAGTAGTATGAGGCAGCGGGGGAGATTTGAGCAGTTCTTC. Protein sequence: CASSMRQRGRFEQFF. The full variable domain, rest sourced from reference TRBV19 and TRBJ2-1, is DGGITQSPKYLFRKEGQNVTLSCEQNLNHDAMYWYRQDPGQGLRLIYYSQIVNDFQKGDIAEGYSVSREKKESFPLTVTSAQKNPTAFYLCASSMRQRGRFEQFFGPGTRLTVL.

This clone was detected only once. In nucleotides, the CDR3 is TGTGCCAGCAGCGTAGGTCCAGGACAAGTCTCTGGAAACACCATATATTTT. It encodes CASSVGPGQVSGNTIYF. This chain joins TRBV9 and TRBJ1-3; D might be TRBD1 (5 bases). This CDR3 has 17 amino acids. Germline lookup yields CDR1 SGDLS and CDR2 YYNGEE. V was pared by 0 bases and J by 0 bases, with 13 bases between. The whole variable domain, remainder taken from reference TRBV9 and TRBJ1-3, is DSGVTQTPKHLITATGQRVTLRCSPRSGDLSVYWYQQSLDQGLQFLIQYYNGEERAKGNILERFSAQQFPDLHSELNLSSLELGDSALYFCASSVGPGQVSGNTIYFGEGSWLTVV.

The chain is built from TRBV18 and TRBJ2-5, with D unclear. CDR3 length equals 14 residues. From germline, CDR1 is KGHSH and CDR2 LQKENI. Trimming cost V 0 bases and J 1 base, with 6 bases left between them. CDR3 sequence (DNA): TGTGCCAGCTCACCACCGGCAAGCCAAGAGACCCAGTACTTC. Protein: CASSPPASQETQYF.

The V and J genes are TRBV7-2 and TRBJ1-6; TRBD1 is a possible D gene (6 bases). CDR1 is SGHTA and CDR2 is FQGNSA in the germline V gene. The CDR3 is 15 amino acids. V lost 1 base and J lost 7, with 11 bases in between. CDR3 protein: CASSLGGGVNSPLHF. CDR3 DNA: TGTGCCAGCAGCTTAGGAGGGGGGGTCAATTCACCCCTCCACTTT.

This chain uses TRBV27 with TRBJ2-7; 9 nucleotides align to TRBD1. Germline loops: CDR1 MNHEY, CDR2 SMNVEV (reference sequence). The CDR3 has 16 amino acids. Unmatched junction bases numbered 12, after V lost 5 bases and J lost 4 bases. The CDR3 DNA is TGTGCCAGCAGTCCACCCACCGGGACAGGGAGATACGAGCAGTACTTC. Protein: CASSPPTGTGRYEQYF.

This chain links TRBV10-3 with TRBJ2-1, with 7 bases aligning to TRBD1. The germline CDR1 and CDR2 sequences are ENHRY and SYGVKD. V dropped 10 bases and J dropped 7; count of bases not matched to a gene: 10. The length of the CDR3 is 13 residues. The CDR3 is CATTRQGGNEQFF. The CDR3 nucleotides are TGTGCCACTACCCGACAGGGCGGGAATGAGCAGTTCTTC.

The gene calls are TRBV9 and TRBJ2-3; 10 nucleotides align to TRBD2. This CDR3 has 17 amino acids. The ends lost 2 bases at V and 2 bases at J; junction bases unmatched: 8. Germline CDR1 SGDLS, CDR2 YYNGEE. DNA of the CDR3: TGTGCCAGCAGCGTGCCCCGGACTAGCGGACACACAGATACGCAGTATTTT. It codes for CASSVPRTSGHTDTQYF.

This chain uses TRBV29-1 with TRBJ2-1; 13 bases agree with TRBD2. V dropped 6 bases and J dropped 4; count of bases not matched to a gene: 9. This CDR3 contains 16 residues. From germline, CDR1 is SQVTM and CDR2 ANQGSEA. The chain's CDR3 is CSVERTSGGPYNEQFF. The CDR3 bases are TGCAGCGTGGAACGGACTAGCGGGGGTCCTTACAATGAGCAGTTCTTC.

This chain joins TRBV5-4 and TRBJ1-5; 7 bases map to TRBD1. Losses at the gene ends were 5 bases for V and 6 bases for J; bases not matched to a gene: 11. Germline values: CDR1 SGHNT, CDR2 YYREEE (reference sequence). This CDR3 region has 15 residues. The CDR3 reads CASRLKQGGGQPQHF. CDR3 nucleotide sequence: TGTGCCAGCAGACTGAAGCAGGGGGGAGGTCAGCCCCAGCATTTT.

This chain links TRBV13 with TRBJ2-1, with D hard to call. V was trimmed by 3 bases and J by 2 bases, leaving 8 bases between them. The CDR3 totals 14 residues. The germline V gene encodes CDR1 PRHDT and CDR2 FYEKMQ (reference sequence). The CDR3, as DNA: TGTGCCAGCAGCTTGGCAGATCCCTACAATGAGCAGTTCTTC. Its protein is CASSLADPYNEQFF.

V is TRBV19 and J is TRBJ2-7; D call uncertain. CDR1 LNHDA and CDR2 SQIVND come from the germline V gene (reference sequence). The CDR3 covers 13 residues. Trimming took off 4 bases at V and 0 bases at J, with 7 bases between the two ends. In nucleotides, the CDR3 is TGTGCCAGTAGTAGCGCTTACTCCTACGAGCAGTACTTC. Its protein is CASSSAYSYEQYF.

This clone was observed a single time. The V and J genes are TRBV11-1 and TRBJ2-1, with 9 bases lining up with TRBD2. The trim removed 5 bases at V and 5 bases at J, leaving 10 bases unmatched. The V gene's germline CDR1 is SGHAT and CDR2 FQDESV (reference sequence). The CDR3 loop spans 16 amino acids. CDR3 sequence (DNA): TGTGCCAGCAGCGCCCGATTAGCGGGGGTCCACAATGAGCAGTTCTTC. Encoded protein: CASSARLAGVHNEQFF.

The chain is built from TRBV10-3 and TRBJ2-1; 8 bases align to TRBD1. The CDR3 covers 12 residues. The germline V gene has CDR1 ENHRY and CDR2 SYGVKD. The V segment lost 9 bases and the J segment 8 bases; nucleotides outside the gene matches: 6. The CDR3 spells CAIGQGFDEQFF. The CDR3 DNA is TGTGCCATTGGACAGGGTTTCGATGAGCAGTTCTTC.

This rearrangement joins TRBV5-1 to TRBJ1-2; no clear D. The germline V gene has CDR1 SGHRS and CDR2 YFSETQ. This CDR3 contains 15 residues. Trimming shortened V by 0 bases and J by 4 bases, and 13 bases separated the two germline ends. The CDR3 here is CASSLDWEISYGYTF. CDR3 bases: TGCGCCAGCAGCTTGGATTGGGAGATCTCCTATGGCTACACCTTC.

The rearrangement joins TRBV18 to TRBJ1-1; D is ambiguous. Germline CDR1 reads KGHSH; CDR2 reads LQKENI. V shed 3 bases and J shed 0 bases, with 5 bases lying between them. The CDR3 totals 13 residues. The CDR3 nucleotides are TGTGCCAGCTCACCGAGGGTGAACACTGAAGCTTTCTTT. Protein: CASSPRVNTEAFF.

J is TRBJ1-2 and V is TRBV5-1; 10 bases are shared with TRBD1. Germline-derived CDR1 and CDR2 are SGHRS and YFSETQ. V shed 4 bases and J 6 bases; nucleotides not matched to a gene: 3. This CDR3 has 13 amino acids. The CDR3: CASSQGTGDGYTF. The CDR3, as DNA: TGCGCCAGCAGCCAAGGGACAGGGGATGGCTACACCTTC.

V and J are TRBV10-3 and TRBJ1-5, with 7 nucleotides matching TRBD1. Trimming took 5 bases from V and 6 from J; bases not matched to a gene: 4. Germline assignment: CDR1 ENHRY and CDR2 SYGVKD. CDR3 length: 13 residues. The CDR3 protein is CAISSAGGQPQHF. Here the CDR3 DNA reads TGTGCCATCAGTTCGGCAGGGGGTCAGCCCCAGCATTTT.

The chain joins TRBV5-1 to TRBJ2-1; 7 bases match TRBD1. The CDR3 length is 14 residues. Per the germline V gene, CDR1 is SGHRS and CDR2 is YFSETQ. With 4 bases clipped from V and 7 bases from J, the junction kept 8 bases outside the gene matches. CDR3 bases: TGCGCCAGCAGCCGAGACAGGGTGCGGAATGAGCAGTTCTTC. Protein sequence: CASSRDRVRNEQFF.

V usage is TRBV7-9 and J usage is TRBJ1-3; possibly TRBD1 for D (5 bases). The CDR3 length is 14 residues. Germline CDR1 and CDR2: SEHNR and FQNEAQ (reference sequence). V was pared by 7 bases and J by 0 bases, with 10 bases between. CDR3 nucleotides: TGTGCCAGCACCCACAGGCGCTCTGGAAACACCATATATTTT. Amino acid sequence: CASTHRRSGNTIYF.

The rearrangement joins TRBV6-5 to TRBJ1-2, with D possibly TRBD1 on 6 matching bases. The V gene lost 2 bases and the J gene lost 2 bases, with 6 bases spanning the gap. The CDR3 has 13 amino acids. Germline CDR1 is MNHEY and CDR2 is SVGAGI. The CDR3 protein is CASSYGQNYGYTF. The CDR3 DNA follows: TGTGCCAGCAGTTACGGACAGAACTATGGCTACACCTTC.

The genes are TRBV27 and TRBJ1-6; 9 nucleotides match TRBD1. J lost 5 bases, V lost 8 bases, and 4 bases had no gene match. CDR3 length: 14 amino acids. Germline CDR1 is MNHEY and CDR2 is SMNVEV (reference sequence). This CDR3 is CASRRDRDNSPLHF. CDR3 bases: TGTGCCAGCCGGCGGGACAGGGATAATTCACCCCTCCACTTT.